This entry describes one T cell receptor beta chain. The assay was immunoSEQ multiplex PCR, and TCRdb's table has in-frame clones only and misses some. Of around 53,000 clones listed, just over 85% are singletons. CDR3 length: 15 residues. Germline CDR1 reads MNHEY; CDR2 reads SMNVEV (reference sequence). J lost 0 bases, V lost 4 bases, and 6 bases had no gene match. This specimen comes from a study of control samples from healthy donors and cancer patients. This TCR was recovered from a woman between 50 and 59 years old with lung cancer. This sequence joins TRBV27 and TRBJ2-7, with 7 bases matching TRBD2. The sequenced sample was PBMCs. The CDR3 is CASSSNGGSSYEQYF. As DNA, the CDR3 is TGTGCCAGCAGTTCAAACGGGGGGAGCTCCTACGAGCAGTACTTC.